This T cell receptor beta chain was sequenced during a study of brain T cells in children with intractable seizures. This clone occurred once. Some clones are missing from TCRdb's copy, which holds only in-frame ones; the method was immunoSEQ multiplex PCR. The profile shows around 340,000 clones, more than 85% of them singletons. Time point given: blood from clinic visit 5 months post-surgery; TSC patient then seizure free. Germline V gene lookup returns CDR1 MNHNY and CDR2 SVGAGI (reference sequence). V was pared by 5 bases and J by 6 bases, with 23 bases between. This CDR3 is 17 amino acids long. This TCR was recovered from a boy less than two years old with tuberous sclerosis and intractable seizures. V and J are TRBV6-6 and TRBJ2-4; perhaps TRBD1 as D (7 bases). The sample here was peripheral blood, taken 5 to 6 months after surgery. The CDR3 nucleotides are TGTGCCAGCAGTCCCCGCGGGACAGAGGGGTTTGGAAACATTCAGTACTTC. This sequence encodes CASSPRGTEGFGNIQYF.